The 2 T cell receptor beta chains listed next were all sequenced from one sample in a study of blood T cells in healthy people across ages (dated by TCRdb to between 2015 and 2017). The method behind the library was 5' RACE. The instrument was an Illumina HiSeq 2500. A second about 7 to 11 cycle PCR used a sample-barcoded 5' primer and a J-beta primer mix. TCRdb handled the public reads itself, with Q25 trimming in fastp and clone calling in MiXCR, and kept productive beta chains. Rows merge per CDR3 protein into single entries with the most common DNA and genes. Across this sample there are hundreds of thousands of distinct CDR3 sequences, with 20% to 25% seen only once. The ten most abundant clones make up about 3.6% of the sample. The sequencing sample was made of blood. Every receptor here comes from a man aged 65-85 years in good health.

This chain joins TRBV7-9 and TRBJ1-5; D is undetermined. Germline lookup yields CDR1 SEHNR and CDR2 FQNEAQ (reference sequence). There are 12 residues in the CDR3. The germline V and J ends were trimmed by 3 bases and 4 bases, with 4 bases remaining between them. As DNA, the CDR3 is TGTGCCAGCAGCTTGGAGAATCAGCCCCAGCATTTT. Its protein product is CASSLENQPQHF.

This clonotype was picked up many times. V gene TRBV24-1 combines with J gene TRBJ2-1; 8 positions agree with TRBD2. The J segment lost 8 bases and the V segment lost 4 bases, leaving 12 bases of the junction unmatched. Germline-derived CDR1 and CDR2 are KGHDR and SFDVKD. This CDR3 is built from 16 residues. The CDR3 sequence is CATSESGTRRLDEQFF. The CDR3 nucleotides are TGTGCCACCAGTGAATCCGGGACTAGGAGGCTCGATGAGCAGTTCTTC.